The next 10 T cell receptor beta chains were all read from a single sample in a study of blood T cell repertoires in COVID-19. Assay used: immunoSEQ multiplex PCR; TCRdb lists only in-frame clones, some missing. This sample has around 150,000 clones, with roughly 88% found just once. The source material was PBMCs or T cells enriched from blood (not recorded which). The receptors were gathered from a man between 65 and 85 years old who had been exposed to COVID-19.

The rearrangement uses TRBV7-8 and TRBJ2-7; 8 bases match TRBD1. The CDR3 consists of 14 residues. J lost 3 bases, V lost 5 bases, and 6 bases had no gene match. CDR1 SGHVS and CDR2 FQNEAQ come from the germline V gene. The CDR3 loop reads CASSLGTGIYEQYF. The DNA for the CDR3 is TGTGCCAGCAGCCTCGGGACAGGAATCTACGAGCAGTACTTC.

This clone has only a few counts. The chain has TRBV5-1 and TRBJ2-2; 8 bases are a match to TRBD2. The CDR3 has 15 residues. Germline assignment: CDR1 SGHRS and CDR2 YFSETQ. V lost 4 bases and J lost 2; bases outside the gene matches: 4. In DNA form, the CDR3 reads TGCGCCAGCAGCCACGGGACTAGTAACACCGGGGAGCTGTTTTTT. Translation: CASSHGTSNTGELFF.

The V and J genes are TRBV7-8 and TRBJ2-7; 10 bases map to TRBD1. In germline, CDR1 is SGHVS, CDR2 FQNEAQ. The V segment lost 0 bases and the J segment 5 bases; nucleotides outside the gene matches: 4. This CDR3 is built from 15 residues. The CDR3 sequence: CASSLAGTGEDEQYF. The CDR3 coding sequence is TGTGCCAGCAGCTTAGCGGGGACAGGGGAAGACGAGCAGTACTTC.

V gene TRBV15 combines with J gene TRBJ1-2; maybe TRBD1 (5 bases). V shed 3 bases and J shed 8 bases, with 13 bases lying between them. Germline loops: CDR1 LNHNV, CDR2 YYDKDF (reference sequence). The length of the CDR3 is 13 residues. The CDR3 loop reads CATSRGGAPGYTF. CDR3 sequence (DNA): TGTGCCACCAGCAGGGGAGGGGCGCCAGGCTACACCTTC.

CDR3 sequence reads: CASSYTGARDNSPLHF. CDR3 coding DNA: TGCGCCAGCAGCTATACAGGGGCCCGAGATAATTCACCCCTCCACTTT. The chain uses TRBV5-1 and TRBJ1-6; 7 nucleotides match TRBD1. The V segment lost 3 bases and the J segment 5 bases; nucleotides outside the gene matches: 8. The CDR3 is made up of 16 amino acids. CDR1 is SGHRS, CDR2 YFSETQ, per germline.

This clone was counted once. The rearrangement links TRBV5-1 to TRBJ2-1; 12 bases are shared with TRBD2. The V gene end was trimmed by 4 bases and the J gene end by 4 bases; junction bases not matched to a gene: 18. Per germline, CDR1 SGHRS and CDR2 YFSETQ. The CDR3 runs 20 residues. The CDR3 DNA follows: TGCGCCAGCAGCGACACCCCCAAACTAGCGGGAGGTTTCCTTTACAATGAGCAGTTCTTC. This translates into CASSDTPKLAGGFLYNEQFF.

Concerning this clone itself: This may be a read error, as it is one base from a much larger clone. The CDR3 protein is CASSAGGLTEAFF. CDR3 coding DNA: TGTGCCAGCAGTGCGGGGGGGCTCACTGAAGCTTTCTTT. V and J are TRBV2 and TRBJ1-1; TRBD1 might be the D (6 bases). The CDR3 consists of 13 residues. Deletions cut 4 bases from V and 4 bases from J, with 10 bases between. Germline loops: CDR1 SNHLY, CDR2 FYNNEI.

Only one count was recorded for this clone. The J gene is TRBJ1-6, the V gene TRBV9; D is possibly TRBD1 (5 bases). The V end was cut by 3 bases, the J end by 5 bases, with 9 bases between. Germline CDR1 and CDR2: SGDLS and YYNGEE. The CDR3 covers 14 residues. This CDR3 reads CASSGRENNSPLHF. The CDR3 coding sequence is TGTGCCAGCAGCGGCAGGGAAAATAATTCACCCCTCCACTTT.

Only a few counts were recorded for this clone. V is TRBV9 and J is TRBJ1-1; 9 positions match TRBD1. After removal of 4 bases from V and 1 base from J, the junction contained 8 bases not matched to a gene. This CDR3 spans 16 amino acids. The germline V gene encodes CDR1 SGDLS and CDR2 YYNGEE. The CDR3 nucleotides are TGTGCCAGCAGCCCGCGGACAGGGGCTACGAACACTGAAGCTTTCTTT. The encoded protein is CASSPRTGATNTEAFF.

This chain links TRBV7-8 with TRBJ2-3; 7 nucleotides agree with TRBD2. The CDR3 is 14 amino acids. V shed 1 base, J shed 5 bases, and the junction held 3 bases outside the gene matches. Per the germline V gene, CDR1 is SGHVS and CDR2 is FQNEAQ. CDR3 nucleotides: TGTGCCAGCAGCTTAGGGGAGGGCCTAGATACGCAGTATTTT. Translation gives CASSLGEGLDTQYF.